The source of this TCR beta chain is a study of cytomegalovirus exposure and HLA in healthy donors. Measured with immunoSEQ multiplex PCR; TCRdb has only the in-frame clones, and not every one. The sample contains under 250,000 clones, more than 75% of which appear only once. This clone is a singleton in its sample. The CDR3 covers 14 residues. V was clipped by 3 bases and J by 4 bases, with 12 bases between them. Germline V gene lookup returns CDR1 SGHDN and CDR2 FVKESK. The material sequenced was PBMCs. This rearrangement joins TRBV14 to TRBJ1-2, with D unresolved. The sequence came from a young man in good health and CMV-seronegative. As DNA, the CDR3 is TGTGCCAGCAGCCAGGCGGGTGGATTCTATGGCTACACCTTC. Protein: CASSQAGGFYGYTF.